This TCR beta chain appears in the sequencing data of a study of blood T cell repertoires in COVID-19. The wider study: PBMCs, B-cell-depleted T cells, or T cells were the source of the cDNA or gDNA that made up the material.

Participants were aged roughly 18 to 100 years from around 25 US areas. TCRdb's table, derived via immunoSEQ multiplex PCR, lists solely in-frame clones and lacks some. Of roughly 300,000 clones detected, roughly 87% appear once; the ten largest clones hold less than 6%. The V segment lost 3 bases and the J segment 4 bases; nucleotides outside the gene matches: 4. Germline V lookup: CDR1 SGHTS, CDR2 YDEGEE. The CDR3 length is 16 residues. This chain connects TRBV5-8 to TRBJ2-3, with 14 positions matching TRBD2. Sequencing used PBMCs or T cells enriched from blood (not recorded which). This clonotype originated in a woman in her 30s who had recovered from COVID-19. Here the CDR3 DNA reads TGTGCCAGCAGCTCGGGACTAGCGGGGGATGCAGATACGCAGTATTTT. Translating gives CASSSGLAGDADTQYF.